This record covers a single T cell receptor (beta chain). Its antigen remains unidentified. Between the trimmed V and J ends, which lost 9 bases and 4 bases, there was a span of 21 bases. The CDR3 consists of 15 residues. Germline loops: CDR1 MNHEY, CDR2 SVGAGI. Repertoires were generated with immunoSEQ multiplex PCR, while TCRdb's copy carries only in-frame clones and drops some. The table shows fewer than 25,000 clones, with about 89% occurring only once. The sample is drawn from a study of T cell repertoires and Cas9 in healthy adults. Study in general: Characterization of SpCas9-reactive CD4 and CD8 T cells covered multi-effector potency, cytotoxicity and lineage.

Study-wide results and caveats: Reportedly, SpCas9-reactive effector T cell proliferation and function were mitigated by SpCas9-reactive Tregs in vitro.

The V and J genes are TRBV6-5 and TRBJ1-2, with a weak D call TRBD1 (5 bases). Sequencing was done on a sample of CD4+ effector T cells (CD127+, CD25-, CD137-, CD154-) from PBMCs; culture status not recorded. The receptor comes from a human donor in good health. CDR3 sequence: CASLPRDGPGYGYTF. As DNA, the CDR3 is TGTGCCAGTTTACCTCGGGACGGCCCCGGCTATGGCTACACCTTC.